The 5 T cell receptor beta chains below come from one sample, sequenced in a study of T cell responses to AZD1222 COVID-19 vaccine. TCRdb's copy holds only in-frame clones and misses some; the assay was immunoSEQ multiplex PCR. The sample includes about 110,000 clones, 92% of them seen just once. Sequencing used peripheral blood, obtained 28 days after the second AZD1222 dose. The origin of the receptors is an adult who received the AZD1222 COVID-19 vaccine.

The chain combines TRBV25-1 with TRBJ2-7; 7 positions match TRBD2. CDR3 size: 15 residues. V lost 5 bases and J lost 7; bases outside the gene matches: 14. Looked up from germline, CDR1 is MGHDK and CDR2 is SYGVNS. The chain's CDR3 is CASSTFKGGGREQYF. The DNA of the CDR3 is TGTGCCAGCAGTACGTTTAAGGGCGGGGGACGGGAGCAGTACTTC.

The rearrangement joins TRBV10-3 to TRBJ2-6; D remains unclear. This CDR3 spans 16 amino acids. Germline V gene data show CDR1 as ENHRY and CDR2 as SYGVKD. V was cut by 0 bases and J by 0 bases, with 6 bases left in between. The CDR3 sequence: CAISESFSSGANVLTF. The CDR3 DNA sequence: TGTGCCATCAGTGAGTCTTTCTCCTCTGGGGCCAACGTCCTGACTTTC.

This chain joins TRBV9 and TRBJ1-6; 8 bases fit TRBD1. Germline V gene data show CDR1 as SGDLS and CDR2 as YYNGEE. With V trimmed by 3 bases and J by 9 bases, 2 bases remained unmatched. This CDR3 region has 13 residues. CDR3 in amino acids: CASSGTGSSPLHF. The CDR3 DNA follows: TGTGCCAGCAGCGGGACAGGGAGTTCACCCCTCCACTTT.

This chain uses TRBV6-5 with TRBJ1-1, with D possibly matching TRBD1 (5 bases). The CDR3 loop spans 14 amino acids. V dropped 6 bases and J dropped 3 bases, with 14 bases sitting between them. Germline-derived CDR1 and CDR2 are MNHEY and SVGAGI. CDR3 bases: TGTGCCAGCAGGGCTGGGACGGCTTACACTGAAGCTTTCTTT. Translated: CASRAGTAYTEAFF.

The chain has TRBV18 and TRBJ2-1; either TRBD1 or TRBD2 may supply D (5 bases each). Trimming stripped 7 bases from V and 2 bases from J, with 15 bases between. This CDR3 is built from 15 residues. CDR1 is KGHSH and CDR2 is LQKENI in the germline V gene. CDR3 sequence (DNA): TGTGCCAGCTTAGCCCGTCGGGACCCCTACAATGAGCAGTTCTTC. It yields the protein CASLARRDPYNEQFF.